One sample yielded the 20 T cell receptor beta chains listed below, sequenced in a study of CD8 T cells in ankylosing spondylitis. These TCRs' antigens remain unknown. Findings of the study overall: The study identified a TCR beta motif of eight highly homologous variants that appeared characteristic of ankylosing spondylitis blood.

TCRdb re-called the 5' RACE reads through MiXCR, storing one row per CDR3 protein. This table has roughly 440,000 distinct CDR3 sequences, over 15% appearing once. The sequencing sample was made of blood, either unsorted or a sorted T cell fraction (not recorded which). Source of these receptors: a male donor with ankylosing spondylitis.

This clonotype was seen repeatedly, ten times or more. The genes are TRBV29-1 and TRBJ2-7, with TRBD2 as a possible D gene (6 bases). This CDR3 has 13 amino acids. Germline CDR1 SQVTM, CDR2 ANQGSEA. Trimming stripped 3 bases from V and 7 bases from J, with 16 bases between. CDR3 residues: CSVEGGERFEQYF. Written as DNA, the CDR3 is TGCAGCGTTGAGGGGGGAGAGCGCTTTGAGCAGTACTTC.

The V call is TRBV6-5, the J call TRBJ2-2; TRBD2 agrees at 9 bases. V dropped 4 bases and J dropped 3; count of bases not matched to a gene: 3. In germline, CDR1 is MNHEY, CDR2 SVGAGI. The CDR3 totals 15 residues. The CDR3 sequence: CASSFSGGYTGELFF. CDR3 DNA: TGTGCCAGCAGTTTCAGCGGGGGGTACACCGGGGAGCTGTTTTTT.

The rearrangement links TRBV2 to TRBJ1-5, with 7 bases lining up with TRBD1. The germline gives CDR1 SNHLY, CDR2 FYNNEI. Trimming took 5 bases from V and 4 from J; bases not matched to a gene: 5. The CDR3 is 14 residues long. The CDR3: CASSIGTVNQPQHF. The CDR3 coding sequence is TGTGCCAGCAGTATCGGGACAGTTAATCAGCCCCAGCATTTT.

This sequence joins TRBV10-3 and TRBJ1-1; D may be TRBD1 (5 bases). CDR3 length: 14 residues. Trimming took 3 bases from V and 4 from J, leaving 12 bases between them. Germline CDR1 reads ENHRY; CDR2 reads SYGVKD. The CDR3, as DNA: TGTGCCATCAGTGATCAAGGGGCGCCCACTGAAGCTTTCTTT. Translated, it gives CAISDQGAPTEAFF.

The table lists this clonotype with many counts. The chain links TRBV5-1 to TRBJ2-2; TRBD2 might be the D (6 bases). The V and J ends lost 1 base and 4 bases respectively, with 11 bases between them. The CDR3 extends over 15 amino acids. Germline lookup yields CDR1 SGHRS and CDR2 YFSETQ. The chain's CDR3 is CASSLNAGSTGELFF. CDR3 nucleotide sequence: TGCGCCAGCAGCTTGAATGCGGGGTCCACCGGGGAGCTGTTTTTT. The full variable domain, rest sourced from reference TRBV5-1 and TRBJ2-2, is KAGVTQTPRYLIKTRGQQVTLSCSPISGHRSVSWYQQTPGQGLQFLFEYFSETQRNKGNFPGRFSGRQFSNSRSEMNVSTLELGDSALYLCASSLNAGSTGELFFGEGSRLTVL.

The chain employs TRBV11-3 and TRBJ2-2; D remains unclear. CDR1 is SGHNT, CDR2 YENEEA, per germline. The length of the CDR3 is 14 residues. The germline V and J ends were trimmed by 0 bases and 3 bases, with 5 bases remaining between them. This chain's CDR3 is CASSLDGDTGELFF. In DNA, the CDR3 is TGTGCCAGCAGCTTAGACGGTGACACCGGGGAGCTGTTTTTT.

In this sample, this clonotype turned up many times. The chain has TRBV2 and TRBJ1-1, with D perhaps matching TRBD1 (6 bases). This CDR3 spans 14 amino acids. In germline, CDR1 is SNHLY, CDR2 FYNNEI. V gave up 4 bases and J gave up 6 bases, with 15 bases separating them. For the CDR3, the DNA is TGTGCCAGCAGTGCAGACGGGGGGCGTGCTGAAGCTTTCTTT. Its translation: CASSADGGRAEAFF.

This clonotype was picked up many times. The J gene is TRBJ2-1, the V gene TRBV5-1; D is perhaps TRBD2 (7 bases). CDR1 is SGHRS and CDR2 is YFSETQ in the germline V gene. This CDR3 contains 12 residues. Trimming removed 4 bases from V and 14 bases from J, with 16 bases in between. Here the CDR3 reads CASSLIQGGEFF. The CDR3, as DNA: TGCGCCAGCAGCCTAATACAGGGAGGGGAGTTCTTC.

The chain links TRBV3-1 to TRBJ1-2; 9 bases match TRBD1. The CDR3 runs to 14 residues. Germline V CDR1 and CDR2: LGHDT, YNNKEL (reference sequence). The V segment lost 4 bases and the J segment 6 bases; nucleotides outside the gene matches: 6. The chain's CDR3 is CASSPKDRGDGYTF. CDR3 coding DNA: TGTGCCAGCAGCCCGAAAGACAGGGGGGATGGCTACACCTTC.

In this sample, this clonotype turned up a few times. The chain carries TRBV5-6 and TRBJ2-1; maybe TRBD2 (6 bases). Germline lookup yields CDR1 SGHDT and CDR2 YYEEEE. Trimming stripped 3 bases from V and 5 bases from J, with 15 bases between. The CDR3 is 15 amino acids. This chain's CDR3 is CASSSRRGSDNEQFF. The CDR3 nucleotides read TGTGCCAGCAGCTCAAGGCGGGGCTCGGACAATGAGCAGTTCTTC.

V is TRBV20-1 and J is TRBJ2-7, with 7 positions matching TRBD2. The germline V gene has CDR1 DFQATT and CDR2 SNEGSKA (reference sequence). Germline trimming cut 6 bases from V and 5 bases from J; bases unmatched to any gene: 10. The CDR3 sequence is 13 residues long. The CDR3 coding sequence is TGCAGTGCCCCGGGGAGGGGAGGCGACGAGCAGTACTTC. Protein: CSAPGRGGDEQYF.

This clonotype turned up a few times. This sequence joins TRBV30 and TRBJ1-5; D unclear. Trimming stripped 0 bases from V and 8 bases from J, with 11 bases between. The germline V gene encodes CDR1 GTSNPN and CDR2 SVGIG (reference sequence). This CDR3 is 13 amino acids long. The CDR3 coding sequence is TGTGCCTGGAGTGTAGGAGGAGGCGAGCCCCAGCATTTT. Translated, it gives CAWSVGGGEPQHF.

This clonotype was counted between two and nine times. This chain connects TRBV18 to TRBJ2-1, with 9 bases fitting TRBD2. Per the germline V gene, CDR1 is KGHSH and CDR2 is LQKENI. The CDR3 extends over 15 amino acids. After removal of 3 bases from V and 2 bases from J, the junction contained 2 bases not matched to a gene. CDR3 sequence (DNA): TGTGCCAGCTCACCCGGCGGGGGGGCCTACAATGAGCAGTTCTTC. It specifies CASSPGGGAYNEQFF.

This clonotype was observed a handful of times. This chain joins TRBV9 and TRBJ2-1; possible D gene TRBD1, 6 bases. Germline V CDR1 and CDR2: SGDLS, YYNGEE. This CDR3 spans 17 amino acids. V dropped 0 bases and J dropped 0 bases, with 13 bases sitting between them. CDR3 protein: CASSVDIPGVSYNEQFF. In nucleotides, the CDR3 is TGTGCCAGCAGCGTAGATATCCCAGGGGTCTCCTACAATGAGCAGTTCTTC.

The V and J genes are TRBV15 and TRBJ1-1; D gene unclear. Trimming took 0 bases from V and 5 from J, leaving 10 bases between them. CDR1 is LNHNV and CDR2 is YYDKDF in the germline V gene (reference sequence). The CDR3 extends over 14 amino acids. The CDR3 DNA reads as TGTGCCACCAGCAGAGATGGAGGGTGGACTGAAGCTTTCTTT. Translation gives CATSRDGGWTEAFF.

This chain links TRBV4-2 with TRBJ2-7; tentatively, D is TRBD2 (5 bases). Germline V lookup: CDR1 LGHNA, CDR2 YNFKEQ. This CDR3 is 15 amino acids long. The V end lost 1 base, the J end lost 4 bases, and 14 bases lay between the germline ends. This CDR3 is CASSQVDSVGYEQYF. In nucleotides, the CDR3 is TGTGCCAGCAGCCAAGTGGACTCCGTAGGATACGAGCAGTACTTC.

The sample holds a few counts of this clonotype. The rearrangement uses TRBV4-1 and TRBJ1-1; D possibly corresponds to TRBD1 (5 bases). Germline CDR1 is MGHRA and CDR2 is YSYEKL. The CDR3 runs to 11 residues. V lost 6 bases, J lost 8 bases, and 10 bases lay in between. CDR3 nucleotides: TGCGCCAGCAGGACGGGGGTAGAAGCTTTCTTT. Protein product: CASRTGVEAFF.

The chain combines TRBV6-1 with TRBJ2-3; D possibly corresponds to TRBD2 (6 bases). CDR1 and CDR2 from the germline V gene are MNHNS and SASEGT. This CDR3 is 14 amino acids long. Trimming stripped 10 bases from V and 2 bases from J, with 16 bases between. The CDR3, as DNA: TGTGCCAACAGCAGGAGGGGCGTCACAGATACGCAGTATTTT. It codes for CANSRRGVTDTQYF.

The chain couples TRBV12-3 or TRBV12-4 to TRBJ1-4; D gene unclear. The V and J ends lost 8 bases and 0 bases respectively, with 10 bases between them. The CDR3 spans 14 residues. As DNA, the CDR3 is TGTGCCAGCTCAAAGCAGCCAACTAATGAAAAACTGTTTTTT. It encodes CASSKQPTNEKLFF.

The table lists this clonotype with many counts. The chain employs TRBV6-1 and TRBJ2-4, with D unresolved. Per the germline V gene, CDR1 is MNHNS and CDR2 is SASEGT. The CDR3 spans 15 residues. The V gene lost 1 base and the J gene lost 0 bases, with 7 bases spanning the gap. This CDR3 is CASSEVQLAKNIQYF. The CDR3 DNA reads as TGTGCCAGCAGTGAAGTCCAGCTAGCCAAAAACATTCAGTACTTC.